This T cell receptor beta chain emerged from a study of blood T cell repertoires in COVID-19. Study overall: Sites in the United States, Italy and Spain provided acute and convalescent COVID-19 samples. T cells, B-cell-depleted T cells, or PBMCs provided the cDNA or gDNA that served as material.

The CDR3 sequence is 16 residues long. V lost 1 base, J lost 7 bases, and 17 bases lay in between. Germline CDR1 MGHRA, CDR2 YSYEKL. Authors' analysis steps: From reference gene primer amplification, estimates of nucleated cell counts were derived. Method: immunoSEQ multiplex PCR; TCRdb's copy keeps in-frame clones and lacks some. D and trimming come from the DNA, and the V and J calls and clone size come from that table. The table includes 200,000 to 300,000 clones, approximately 84% detected once. This sequence was found in a man in his forties or fifties with acute or convalescent COVID-19. The specimen was peripheral blood. The genes are TRBV4-1 and TRBJ2-1; maybe TRBD2 (6 bases). The DNA of the CDR3 is TGCGCCAGCAGCCAAGTTGCGGGGAGAGGGGCAAATGAGCAGTTCTTC. It codes for CASSQVAGRGANEQFF.